These T cell receptor beta chains were read from a single sample in a study of cytomegalovirus exposure and HLA in healthy donors. The data were produced by immunoSEQ multiplex PCR, yet TCRdb's version contains in-frame clones alone and is incomplete. Counted here are about 240,000 clones, roughly 82% occurring once; the ten biggest clones make up around 5%. Sequencing was performed on PBMCs. The receptors stem from a woman in her thirties or forties in good health and CMV-seropositive. Both conserved end residues are part of each CDR3. A D gene is named only where the DNA matches it firmly. Only part of the rows carry a size: once, few, many, or a class if the clone is expanded.

TRBV9,NA,TRBJ2-3,few,TGTGCCAGCAGCGCCCTAGCAATCGGCACAGATACGCAGTATTTT,CASSALAIGTDTQYF
TRBV6-5,NA,TRBJ2-2,NA,TGTGCCAGCAGTTACACCTTTTGGGCCACCGGGGAGCTGTTTTTT,CASSYTFWATGELFF
TRBV11-2,TRBD2,TRBJ2-1,few,TGTGCCAGCAGCTCTAGCGGGAGCTCCTACAATGAGCAGTTCTTC,CASSSSGSSYNEQFF
TRBV7-9,NA,TRBJ2-3,NA,TGTGCCAGCAGTTACAGGGTTGGGGGCGGAGAAGCAGATACGCAGTATTTT,CASSYRVGGGEADTQYF
TRBV11-3,TRBD1,TRBJ1-1,few,TGTGCCAGCAGCTCACCGTGGGACAGGGGAAACACTGAAGCTTTCTTT,CASSSPWDRGNTEAFF
TRBV25-1,TRBD1,TRBJ1-1,NA,TGTGCCAGCAGCAGGGACAGCCTGAGAACTGAAGCTTTCTTT,CASSRDSLRTEAFF
TRBV29-1,NA,TRBJ2-1,NA,TGCAGCGCCACCACCAGCCCGGACGGGGGAAATGAGCAGTTCTTC,CSATTSPDGGNEQFF
TRBV15,NA,TRBJ1-2,few,TGTGCCACCAGCGCAGGCAGGGGCACGGACTATGGCTACACCTTC,CATSAGRGTDYGYTF
TRBV7-2,TRBD2,TRBJ2-1,few,TGTGCCAGCAGCCTACTCGGGACCGGGACTAGTACCTACAATGAGCAGTTCTTC,CASSLLGTGTSTYNEQFF
TRBV5-5,TRBD1,TRBJ1-2,NA,TGTGCCAGCAGCTTGGATTTGGACAGGGGGCTAGGCTACACCTTC,CASSLDLDRGLGYTF
TRBV9,NA,TRBJ1-2,NA,TGTGCCAGCAGCGTCCGAAACTTCTCGACAGTTAACTATGGCTACACCTTC,CASSVRNFSTVNYGYTF
TRBV15,TRBD1,TRBJ2-7,NA,TGTGCCACCAGCACCGACACAGGGGTAATCAACGAGCAGTACTTC,CATSTDTGVINEQYF
TRBV2,NA,TRBJ1-5,NA,TGTGCCAGCAGTGTCGACACGATTAGCAATCAGCCCCAGCATTTT,CASSVDTISNQPQHF
TRBV10-3,TRBD1,TRBJ1-2,NA,TGTGCCATCAGTGATCTTAGTATCGGCCAGGGGGGAGCTGGCTACACCTTC,CAISDLSIGQGGAGYTF
TRBV5-5,NA,TRBJ1-6,NA,TGTGCCAGCAGCTTGAGCTGGGGGCGGAATTCACCCCTCCACTTT,CASSLSWGRNSPLHF